Included here is one TCR beta chain sequence, with context. Its antigen is undetermined. The ends lost 6 bases at V and 10 bases at J; junction bases unmatched: 11. CDR1 and CDR2 (germline): SGHVS, FNYEAQ. The CDR3 extends over 15 amino acids. It was with 60 Vbeta and 13 Jbeta primers that the PCR ran. Sequencing used immunoSEQ multiplex PCR; TCRdb keeps in-frame clones, though not all of them. Among some 150,000 clones listed, 87% were seen once. This entry is derived from a study of cytomegalovirus exposure and HLA in healthy donors. General observations from the study: Later, an analysis showed that TCR beta chains associated with HLA were more clonally expanded than others that were equally common.

The V call is TRBV7-6, the J call TRBJ1-6; TRBD1 aligns across 8 bases. The specimen sequenced was PBMCs. The receptor's source is a woman aged 25 to 45 in good health and CMV-seronegative. CDR3 amino acids: CASSYRGGGESPLHF. CDR3 nucleotide sequence: TGTGCCAGCAGTTACAGGGGGGGAGGAGAATCACCCCTCCACTTT.